Here is one TCR beta chain with its context. These data belong to a study of blood T cell repertoires in COVID-19. Study background: From the United States, Italy and Spain came samples of acute and convalescent COVID-19. Sources were T cells, B-cell-depleted T cells, or PBMCs; the material itself was cDNA or gDNA.

Methods used by the authors: It was from reference gene primer amplification that nucleated cell counts were estimated. TCRdb keeps only in-frame clones here, not all; method: immunoSEQ multiplex PCR. That table furnishes V, J and clone size, whereas the DNA furnished D and trimming. The sample yields 270,000 or so clones, roughly 84% seen once. The specimen was peripheral blood. The receptor comes from a woman aged 18-29 years with acute or convalescent COVID-19.

The CDR3 region is CASSLRQVGQPQHF. CDR3 nucleotides: TGTGCCAGCAGTTTAAGACAGGTTGGGCAGCCCCAGCATTTT. V is TRBV27 and J is TRBJ1-5; D may be TRBD1 (6 bases). V lost 2 bases, J lost 7 bases, and 12 bases lay in between. The CDR3 is 14 residues long. Germline V gene data show CDR1 as MNHEY and CDR2 as SMNVEV (reference sequence).